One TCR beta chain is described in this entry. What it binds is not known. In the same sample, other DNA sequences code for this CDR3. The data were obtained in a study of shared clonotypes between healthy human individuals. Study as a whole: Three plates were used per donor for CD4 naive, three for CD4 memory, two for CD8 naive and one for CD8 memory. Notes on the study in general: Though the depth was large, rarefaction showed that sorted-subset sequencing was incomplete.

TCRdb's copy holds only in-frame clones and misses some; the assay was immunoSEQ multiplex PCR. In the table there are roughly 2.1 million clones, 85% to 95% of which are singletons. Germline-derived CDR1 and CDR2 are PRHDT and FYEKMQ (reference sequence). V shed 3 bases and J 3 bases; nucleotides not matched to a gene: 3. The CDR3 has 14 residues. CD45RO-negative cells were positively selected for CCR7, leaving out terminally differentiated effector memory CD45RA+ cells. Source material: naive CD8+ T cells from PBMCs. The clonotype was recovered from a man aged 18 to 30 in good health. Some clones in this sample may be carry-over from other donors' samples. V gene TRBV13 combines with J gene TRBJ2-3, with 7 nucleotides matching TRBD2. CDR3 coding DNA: TGTGCCAGCAGCTTGCGCGGGGGAACAGATACGCAGTATTTT. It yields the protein CASSLRGGTDTQYF.